In its sample, the clone carrying this T cell receptor beta chain was seen a few times. The sample belongs to a study of T cell clonotyping in hematopoietic cell transplantation. Assay used: immunoSEQ multiplex PCR; TCRdb lists only in-frame clones, some missing. The table records 25,000 to 35,000 clones, 60% to 80% of them present only once. The sample's time point: recipient sample about 28 days before transplant, after cytoreduction. Recipient blood drawn about 28 days pretransplant and days 30, 100, 180 after. This TCR was sampled from a man over 45 with myelodysplastic syndrome. Some clones in this sample may be carry-over from other donors' samples. The sample was peripheral blood mononuclear cells, taken before stem cell transplant.

The CDR3 DNA reads as TGTGCCAGCAGCCCGGACAGGGGGGAGGAGACCCAGTACTTC. It translates to CASSPDRGEETQYF. V usage is TRBV7-2 and J usage is TRBJ2-5; 10 nucleotides line up with TRBD1. Germline V lookup: CDR1 SGHTA, CDR2 FQGNSA. The CDR3 spans 14 residues. After removal of 5 bases from V and 5 bases from J, the junction contained 5 bases not matched to a gene.